This T cell receptor (beta chain) was captured in a study of blood T cell repertoires in COVID-19. Produced via immunoSEQ multiplex PCR; TCRdb's table is partial and in-frame only. The table has some 150,000 clones, around 79% seen once; the top ten hold roughly 1.7%. Germline CDR1 LGHDT, CDR2 YNNKEL (reference sequence). V gave up 0 bases and J gave up 5 bases, with 7 bases separating them. This CDR3 region has 13 residues. The rearrangement joins TRBV3-1 (or the pseudogene TRBV3-2) to TRBJ1-2; D unresolved. The source is an elderly man with acute or convalescent COVID-19. Material: peripheral blood. CDR3: CASSQDYRYGYTF. CDR3 sequence (DNA): TGTGCCAGCAGCCAAGATTACAGATATGGCTACACCTTC.